Listed below are T cell receptor beta chains from one sample, sequenced in a study of blood T cell repertoires in COVID-19. Generated by immunoSEQ multiplex PCR, the TCRdb table keeps only in-frame clones and is missing some. Altogether under 150,000 clones are present, 84% being singletons, with the ten largest covering roughly 4.3%. The source material was PBMCs or T cells enriched from blood (not recorded which). These receptors all come from a middle-aged man in a cohort exposed to, infected with or recovered from COVID-19 (not recorded which). Each CDR3 is given with its conserved first and last residue. A D gene is named only where the DNA matches it firmly. Some rows have no size entry. The others give once, few or many, or a class for an expanded clone.

d_call clone_size j_call v_call cdr3_nt cdr3_aa
- - TRBJ2-2 TRBV19 TGTGCCAGTAGTATAGGGGTGAGGACCGGGGAGCTGTTTTTT CASSIGVRTGELFF
- once TRBJ2-7 TRBV7-9 TGTGCCAGCAGCCCGGCCGGGAACGATCCCTACGAGCAGTACTTC CASSPAGNDPYEQYF
TRBD2 - TRBJ2-5 TRBV7-2 TGTGCCAGCAGCTTAGCCAGCGGGGGGCAGGAGACCCAGTACTTC CASSLASGGQETQYF
TRBD1 - TRBJ1-5 TRBV28 TGTGCCAGCACTACCCCAGGAGGGGGCTCGCCGCGAGGGGCTAGTCAGCCCCAGCATTTT CASTTPGGGSPRGASQPQHF
- - TRBJ2-7 TRBV4-1 TGCGCCAGCAGCCAAGTCTACGCCGGGACAATATACGAGCAGTACTTC CASSQVYAGTIYEQYF
- - TRBJ1-2 TRBV11-2 TGTGCCAGCAGATCAGGTGGAGGAAACTATGGCTACACCTTC CASRSGGGNYGYTF
- - TRBJ2-7 TRBV7-2 TGTGCCAGCAGCTTCTCACCGGACAGATCCTACGAGCAGTACTTC CASSFSPDRSYEQYF
TRBD1 - TRBJ1-2 TRBV7-2 TGTGCCAGCAGCTTACCACAGGGGGGCGGCTACACCTTC CASSLPQGGGYTF
TRBD1 - TRBJ1-5 TRBV4-3 TGCGCCAGCAGCCAAGATTACTTAGGTGACAGGGTGGCTCAGCCCCAGCATTTT CASSQDYLGDRVAQPQHF
- - TRBJ2-2 TRBV3-1/TRBV3-2 TGTGCCAGCAGCCAAGTTGCAGCGGCCGCCACCGGGGAGCTGTTTTTT CASSQVAAAATGELFF
- - TRBJ1-3 TRBV3-1/TRBV3-2 TGTGCCAGCAGCTCTAACCCCGGAAACACCATATATTTT CASSSNPGNTIYF
- - TRBJ1-2 TRBV4-3 TGCGCCAGCAGCCCTGGACGGGGGAACTATGGCTACACCTTC CASSPGRGNYGYTF
TRBD1 - TRBJ1-6 TRBV4-2 TGTGCCAGCAGCCAAGATAGGGGACAGTATAATTCACCCCTCCACTTT CASSQDRGQYNSPLHF
TRBD2 once TRBJ2-3 TRBV11-1 TGTGCCAGCAGCGTGGGACTAGCGGGTCGCACAGATACGCAGTATTTT CASSVGLAGRTDTQYF
TRBD2 - TRBJ2-1 TRBV15 TGTGCCACCAGCAGAGATTCCGGGCCTAGCGGGGGGTACAATGAGCAGTTCTTC CATSRDSGPSGGYNEQFF
- - TRBJ1-3 TRBV4-2 TGTGCCAGCAGCCAATTAGGTTTAGAGGGAGGAAACACCATATATTTT CASSQLGLEGGNTIYF
- - TRBJ2-3 TRBV3-1/TRBV3-2 TGTGCCAGCAGCCAAGATCGGGATACGCAGTATTTT CASSQDRDTQYF
- - TRBJ2-7 TRBV7-9 TGTGCCAGCACCCAGTCCTACGAGCAGTACTTC CASTQSYEQYF
- few TRBJ1-5 TRBV28 TGTGCCAGCAGTTTAGGAGGGTTGAGCAATCAGCCCCAGCATTTT CASSLGGLSNQPQHF
TRBD1 - TRBJ1-1 TRBV7-9 TGTGCCAGCAGCTTACGGACAGGGCGGAACACTGAAGCTTTCTTT CASSLRTGRNTEAFF
- few TRBJ1-1 TRBV30 TGTGCCCGTAAACAGGGAGGGGCGGAGGTTTTCTTT CARKQGGAEVFF
TRBD1 - TRBJ1-5 TRBV30 TGTGCCTGGGCGGGACAGGGAAGTCAGCCCCAGCATTTT CAWAGQGSQPQHF
- - TRBJ1-1 TRBV30 TGTGCCTGGAGTGTAAGAGTTGAAGCTTTCTTT CAWSVRVEAFF
TRBD1 - TRBJ1-1 TRBV10-3 TGTGCCATCAGTGACAAGGGGGCGAGCACTGAAGCTTTCTTT CAISDKGASTEAFF
TRBD2 - TRBJ2-7 TRBV13 TGTGCCAGCAGCCCCCCAGCGGGAGGCCCCCGGGCCTACGAGCAGTACTTC CASSPPAGGPRAYEQYF
- - TRBJ1-2 TRBV3-1/TRBV3-2 TGTGCCAGCAGCCAGACCCCGGGGGGCGGGGGCTACACCTTC CASSQTPGGGGYTF
- - TRBJ1-2 TRBV29-1 TGCAGCGTTGTAAGCGGGGCGGGTTTCACCTTC CSVVSGAGFTF
- few TRBJ2-1 TRBV24-1 TGTGCCACCAGTGTCTCCGGGACTTACAATGAGCAGTTCTTC CATSVSGTYNEQFF
- - TRBJ1-3 TRBV4-3 TGCGCCAGCAGCCAAGCTGCCTTAGACTCTGGAAACACCATATATTTT CASSQAALDSGNTIYF
- - TRBJ2-1 TRBV27 TGTGCCACCCAACAGGGGGGGGCCTACAATGAGCAGTTCTTC CATQQGGAYNEQFF
TRBD1 - TRBJ1-2 TRBV7-9 TGTGCCAGCAGCGGGGGACAGGATCGAGCCTATGGCTACACCTTC CASSGGQDRAYGYTF
- - TRBJ2-2 TRBV6-1 TGTGCCAGCAGTGACAGGGACACCGGGGAGCTGTTTTTT CASSDRDTGELFF
- few TRBJ2-1 TRBV19 TGTGCCAGTACCGCGACAGGCCCCTGGAATGAGCAGTTCTTC CASTATGPWNEQFF
TRBD1 - TRBJ1-4 TRBV6-2/TRBV6-3 TGTGCCAGCAGTTACTCGACAGGGATGAATGAAAAACTGTTTTTT CASSYSTGMNEKLFF
- - TRBJ1-2 TRBV21-1 TGTGCCAGCAGCAAAAAGGGGTCTGGCTACACCTTC CASSKKGSGYTF
- - TRBJ1-2 TRBV7-3 TGTGCCAGCAGCTTAAATCACGCGGACTATGGCTACACCTTC CASSLNHADYGYTF
- - TRBJ1-1 TRBV3-1/TRBV3-2 TGTGCCAGCAGCCCTTCCACAGGGACGGGGTACACTGAAGCTTTCTTT CASSPSTGTGYTEAFF
- - TRBJ2-3 TRBV7-9 TGTGCCAGCAGCTTAGACAGGAATACGCAGTATTTT CASSLDRNTQYF
TRBD2 - TRBJ2-3 TRBV6-4 TGTGCCAGCAGTGAAGCGGGAGCGGCAGATACGCAGTATTTT CASSEAGAADTQYF
TRBD1 - TRBJ1-2 TRBV5-1 TGCGCCAGCAGCTTGGGACAGGGGGCCCGGGATGGCTACACCTTC CASSLGQGARDGYTF
TRBD2 - TRBJ2-2 TRBV3-1/TRBV3-2 TGTGCCAGCAGCCAAGTCCCGGGAGGGATTACCGGGGAGCTGTTTTTT CASSQVPGGITGELFF
- - TRBJ2-2 TRBV28 TGTGCCAGCAGTTTAAGGTCTGGGCGCGCCGGGGAGCTGTTTTTT CASSLRSGRAGELFF
- - TRBJ2-5 TRBV6-6 TGTGCCAGCAGCCTCCAAGAGACCCAGTACTTC CASSLQETQYF
TRBD2 - TRBJ2-1 TRBV7-9 TGTGCCAGCAGTATCGGGACTAGCTCCTACAATGAGCAGTTCTTC CASSIGTSSYNEQFF
- - TRBJ2-7 TRBV27 TGTGCCAGCAGTTCCATCGGGGAGGCCCCCTACTACGAGCAGTACTTC CASSSIGEAPYYEQYF
- many TRBJ2-7 TRBV28 TGTGCCAGCATACCGTCGGGGAAGGGCGAGCAGTACTTC CASIPSGKGEQYF
- - TRBJ1-1 TRBV18 TGTGCCAGCTCACCTGGCGACTTGAACACTGAAGCTTTCTTT CASSPGDLNTEAFF
TRBD1 - TRBJ1-1 TRBV30 TGTGCCTGGCTCAGGGGGATTAACACTGAAGCTTTCTTT CAWLRGINTEAFF
TRBD1 - TRBJ1-2 TRBV2 TGTGCCAGCAGTCTGGGACAGGGGGTGAACTATGGCTACACCTTC CASSLGQGVNYGYTF
- - TRBJ1-4 TRBV19 TGTGCCAGTAGTATGGAGGGGACTAATGAAAAACTGTTTTTT CASSMEGTNEKLFF